The rows below give T cell receptor beta chains drawn from one sample of a study of graft-versus-host responses after intestinal transplantation. Clones were read by immunoSEQ multiplex PCR, and TCRdb kept only the in-frame ones, dropping some. In the table there are almost 85,000 clones, about nine tenths of which are singletons. For these TCRs, the target antigens are not known. This material consisted of unstimulated CD4+ T cells sorted from spleen or lymph node cells, taken before intestinal transplant. These receptors came from a human donor who received an intestinal transplant. The CDR3 runs from the conserved cysteine through the conserved F or W. For some rows the clone size is stated as once, few or many, or as a class when expanded; others skip it.

NA	TRBV7-2	TRBJ2-1	CASSLSGGDEQFF
once	TRBV30	TRBJ1-3	CAWSPGQSSGNTIYF
NA	TRBV7-9	TRBJ2-3	CASSLGGPTTDTQYF
NA	TRBV18	TRBJ2-3	CASSPLAGSRTDTQYF
NA	TRBV19	TRBJ2-7	CASSGGAGGEQYF
NA	TRBV19	TRBJ1-5	CASSTTGQGAGWQPQHF
NA	TRBV19	TRBJ1-5	CASSTRTGTVFEPQHF
NA	TRBV5-6	TRBJ1-1	CASSLAGGENTEAFF
NA	TRBV5-1	TRBJ2-3	CASSSTLSGQGADTQYF
NA	TRBV7-9	TRBJ1-2	CASSPARGDYGYTF
NA	TRBV13	TRBJ2-7	CASSLGYYEQYF
once	TRBV7-9	TRBJ1-4	CASSLRQGEEKLFF
NA	TRBV6-4	TRBJ2-1	CASSDSGLPNNEQFF
NA	TRBV14	TRBJ2-2	CASSQDSGNTGELFF
NA	TRBV2	TRBJ2-7	CASKRTGSSYEQYF
NA	TRBV4-3	TRBJ2-1	CASSRVEPGTAAYNEQFF
NA	TRBV19	TRBJ2-7	CASSMGQGYAQYF
NA	TRBV11-2	TRBJ2-7	CASSSIPRQRGNEQYF
NA	TRBV7-2	TRBJ1-6	CASSLDRANRSPLHF
NA	TRBV7-2	TRBJ1-5	CASSPGTGNQPQHF
NA	TRBV11-1	TRBJ2-7	CASSLPGQFSYEQYF
NA	TRBV30	TRBJ1-5	CAWSIGQGYQPQHF
NA	TRBV2	TRBJ1-3	CASRVVKSGNTIYF
NA	TRBV6-5	TRBJ1-4	CASSPGSRSSQLFF
NA	TRBV7-2	TRBJ2-3	CASSSGGFHTQYF
NA	TRBV6-5	TRBJ1-2	CATRRDSPSYGYTF
NA	TRBV6-4	TRBJ2-2	CASRAGRATGELFF
NA	TRBV7-6	TRBJ1-1	CASSLEQGTNTEAFF
NA	TRBV19	TRBJ1-4	CASMRQGREKLFF
NA	TRBV11-3	TRBJ2-3	CASSLVVAGGIDTQYF
few	TRBV7-2	TRBJ2-7	CASSLTSGAGIYEQYF
NA	TRBV25-1	TRBJ2-2	CASQPTGPGFAGELFF
NA	TRBV18	TRBJ2-5	CASSPTSGGKEETQYF
NA	TRBV5-1	TRBJ2-1	CASSLESGGSGNEQFF
NA	TRBV29-1	TRBJ1-3	CSVEDLPGRTGNTIYF
NA	TRBV5-1	TRBJ2-5	CASSLIQEAQYF
NA	TRBV6-1	TRBJ2-7	CASGGTENYEQYF
NA	TRBV12-5	TRBJ2-7	CASGLVDRGLNYEQYF
NA	TRBV6-5	TRBJ2-1	CASSYSASGGNNEQFF
NA	TRBV5-1	TRBJ1-2	CASSPGQNAQGGYTF
NA	TRBV9	TRBJ1-1	CASSVGLGTNTEAFF
NA	TRBV5-6	TRBJ2-1	CASRLTGGNEQFF
NA	TRBV7-2	TRBJ1-5	CASSLIDQPQHF
NA	TRBV29-1	TRBJ1-2	CSVSGGGLDGYTF
NA	TRBV11-2	TRBJ2-7	CASSLARGGSYEQYF